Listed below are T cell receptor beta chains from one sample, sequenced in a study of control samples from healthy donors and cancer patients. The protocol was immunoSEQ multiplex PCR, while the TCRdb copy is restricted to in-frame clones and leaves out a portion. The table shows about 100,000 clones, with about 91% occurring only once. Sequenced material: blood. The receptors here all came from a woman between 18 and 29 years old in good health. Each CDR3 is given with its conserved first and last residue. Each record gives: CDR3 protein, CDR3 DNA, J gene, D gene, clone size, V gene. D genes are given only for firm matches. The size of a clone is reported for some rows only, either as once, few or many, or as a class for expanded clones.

CDR3: CASSVAGVTEAFF
DNA: TGTGCCAGCAGCGTTGCAGGGGTTACTGAAGCTTTCTTT
J: TRBJ1-1
D: .
size: .
V: TRBV6-5

CDR3: CASSLSKGRETQYF
DNA: TGTGCCAGCAGTTTATCAAAGGGGAGGGAGACCCAGTACTTC
J: TRBJ2-5
D: .
size: .
V: TRBV27

CDR3: CASSRRTGISSPLHF
DNA: TGTGCCAGCAGTCGAAGGACAGGGATTAGTTCACCCCTCCACTTT
J: TRBJ1-6
D: TRBD1
size: .
V: TRBV27

CDR3: CASSLRRDRPYIQYF
DNA: TGTGCCAGCAGCTTAAGAAGGGACAGGCCTTACATTCAGTACTTC
J: TRBJ2-4
D: TRBD1
size: .
V: TRBV7-2

CDR3: CASSSPRGWERDEQFF
DNA: TGTGCCAGCAGCTCCCCGCGGGGGTGGGAGAGGGATGAGCAGTTCTTC
J: TRBJ2-1
D: TRBD2
size: .
V: TRBV7-2

CDR3: CAARTGYNEQFF
DNA: TGTGCCGCCAGGACTGGCTACAATGAGCAGTTCTTC
J: TRBJ2-1
D: .
size: .
V: TRBV19

CDR3: CASSERSGGGETQYF
DNA: TGTGCCAGCAGTGAAAGAAGCGGGGGAGGGGAGACCCAGTACTTC
J: TRBJ2-5
D: TRBD2
size: .
V: TRBV6-1

CDR3: CASSKEEAGRNQPQHF
DNA: TGTGCCAGCAGCAAAGAAGAGGCAGGCCGCAATCAGCCCCAGCATTTT
J: TRBJ1-5
D: .
size: .
V: TRBV21-1

CDR3: CASRPVGARNTEAFF
DNA: TGTGCCAGCAGACCGGTTGGGGCGCGGAACACTGAAGCTTTCTTT
J: TRBJ1-1
D: .
size: once
V: TRBV5-6

CDR3: CASSPASSYNSPLHF
DNA: TGTGCCAGCAGTCCGGCGAGCTCCTATAATTCACCCCTCCACTTT
J: TRBJ1-6
D: .
size: .
V: TRBV6-5

CDR3: CASSAQGLASNEQFF
DNA: TGTGCCAGTAGTGCCCAGGGACTAGCGTCGAATGAGCAGTTCTTC
J: TRBJ2-1
D: TRBD2
size: .
V: TRBV19

CDR3: CASSTRGARGGDTQYF
DNA: TGTGCCAGCAGCACAAGAGGGGCCCGGGGGGGAGATACGCAGTATTTT
J: TRBJ2-3
D: TRBD2
size: .
V: TRBV9

CDR3: CASRARMNTEAFF
DNA: TGTGCCAGTAGGGCTCGCATGAACACTGAAGCTTTCTTT
J: TRBJ1-1
D: .
size: .
V: TRBV19

CDR3: CATGQTYEQYF
DNA: TGTGCCACCGGACAGACCTACGAGCAGTACTTC
J: TRBJ2-7
D: .
size: .
V: TRBV19

CDR3: CAWSVGIEQYF
DNA: TGTGCCTGGAGTGTCGGGATCGAGCAGTACTTC
J: TRBJ2-7
D: .
size: .
V: TRBV30

CDR3: CASSEEPSNTEAFF
DNA: TGCGCCAGCAGTGAGGAACCCTCTAACACTGAAGCTTTCTTT
J: TRBJ1-1
D: .
size: .
V: TRBV10-1

CDR3: CASSGYRTGANTEAFF
DNA: TGTGCCAGCAGTGGATACAGGACAGGGGCGAACACTGAAGCTTTCTTT
J: TRBJ1-1
D: TRBD1
size: .
V: TRBV6-1

CDR3: CASSPGGVGYNEQFF
DNA: TGTGCCAGCAGCCCCGGGGGCGTGGGCTACAATGAGCAGTTCTTC
J: TRBJ2-1
D: .
size: .
V: TRBV7-2

CDR3: CASSLGFSGILGTGELFF
DNA: TGTGCCAGCAGCTTGGGGTTTAGCGGGATCCTAGGAACCGGGGAGCTGTTTTTT
J: TRBJ2-2
D: TRBD2
size: once
V: TRBV7-9

CDR3: CASSPQGSDTQYF
DNA: TGTGCCAGCAGCCCCCAAGGCTCAGATACGCAGTATTTT
J: TRBJ2-3
D: .
size: .
V: TRBV7-9

CDR3: CASTTNRVNTEAFF
DNA: TGTGCCAGCACCACTAACCGGGTGAACACTGAAGCTTTCTTT
J: TRBJ1-1
D: .
size: .
V: TRBV28

CDR3: CASSPLTGKGYGYTF
DNA: TGTGCCAGCAGCCCATTAACAGGGAAGGGCTATGGCTACACCTTC
J: TRBJ1-2
D: .
size: .
V: TRBV13

CDR3: CASSLERGRLYTEAFF
DNA: TGCGCCAGCAGCTTGGAAAGGGGGCGCTTATACACTGAAGCTTTCTTT
J: TRBJ1-1
D: TRBD1
size: .
V: TRBV5-1

CDR3: CASSLVLFNEQYF
DNA: TGTGCCAGCAGCTTGGTCCTCTTTAACGAGCAGTACTTC
J: TRBJ2-7
D: .
size: .
V: TRBV5-6

CDR3: CASSHRQGPHTGELFF
DNA: TGTGCCAGCAGTCACAGACAGGGACCCCACACCGGGGAGCTGTTTTTT
J: TRBJ2-2
D: .
size: .
V: TRBV21-1

CDR3: CASSTGQGSTYEQYF
DNA: TGTGCCAGCAGCACCGGACAGGGATCCACCTACGAGCAGTACTTC
J: TRBJ2-7
D: TRBD1
size: .
V: TRBV7-9

CDR3: CASSPSHILAGEETQYF
DNA: TGCGCCAGCAGCCCATCCCACATTCTAGCGGGAGAAGAGACCCAGTACTTC
J: TRBJ2-5
D: TRBD2
size: .
V: TRBV4-1

CDR3: CSVVFLNTGELFF
DNA: TGCAGCGTTGTTTTTCTGAACACCGGGGAGCTGTTTTTT
J: TRBJ2-2
D: .
size: once
V: TRBV29-1

CDR3: CATSESRDRNGYTF
DNA: TGTGCCACCAGTGAATCGAGGGACAGGAATGGCTACACCTTC
J: TRBJ1-2
D: TRBD1
size: .
V: TRBV24-1

CDR3: CASTPVIGRTQYF
DNA: TGTGCCAGCACACCGGTGATAGGACGTACGCAGTATTTT
J: TRBJ2-3
D: .
size: .
V: TRBV12-3/TRBV12-4

CDR3: CSASISTDTQYF
DNA: TGCAGTGCTAGTATTAGCACAGATACGCAGTATTTT
J: TRBJ2-3
D: .
size: .
V: TRBV20-1

CDR3: CASSLGLDRDSPLHF
DNA: TGTGCCAGCAGCTTGGGGCTGGACAGGGATTCACCCCTCCACTTT
J: TRBJ1-6
D: TRBD1
size: few
V: TRBV5-4

CDR3: CASSLIGLGLYGYTF
DNA: TGTGCCAGCAGCTTAATAGGTCTCGGTTTATATGGCTACACCTTC
J: TRBJ1-2
D: .
size: .
V: TRBV7-9

CDR3: CAWSVTGGFYGYTF
DNA: TGTGCCTGGAGTGTAACAGGGGGCTTCTATGGCTACACCTTC
J: TRBJ1-2
D: TRBD1
size: .
V: TRBV30

CDR3: CASSINPSPSYEQYF
DNA: TGTGCCAGTAGTATTAACCCCTCACCGTCCTACGAGCAGTACTTC
J: TRBJ2-7
D: .
size: once
V: TRBV19

CDR3: CAWSRYEGNEQFF
DNA: TGTGCCTGGAGTAGGTATGAGGGTAATGAGCAGTTCTTC
J: TRBJ2-1
D: .
size: .
V: TRBV30

CDR3: CASSASGTNYGYTF
DNA: TGTGCCAGCAGCGCATCAGGGACTAACTATGGCTACACCTTC
J: TRBJ1-2
D: .
size: .
V: TRBV7-2

CDR3: CSASQRVSGELFF
DNA: TGCAGTGCTAGTCAGCGGGTATCCGGGGAGCTGTTTTTT
J: TRBJ2-2
D: .
size: .
V: TRBV20-1

CDR3: CASSVGGHDTGELFF
DNA: TGTGCCAGCAGCGTGGGGGGCCATGACACCGGGGAGCTGTTTTTT
J: TRBJ2-2
D: .
size: few
V: TRBV9

CDR3: CASSLAASALDSPLHF
DNA: TGCGCCAGCAGCTTGGCCGCGTCGGCTTTAGATTCACCCCTCCACTTT
J: TRBJ1-6
D: .
size: .
V: TRBV5-1

CDR3: CASSPSTGAYEKLFF
DNA: TGTGCCAGCAGTCCTTCGACAGGCGCTTATGAAAAACTGTTTTTT
J: TRBJ1-4
D: .
size: .
V: TRBV28

CDR3: CASSPRFNQPQHF
DNA: TGTGCCAGCAGCCCCAGGTTCAATCAGCCCCAGCATTTT
J: TRBJ1-5
D: .
size: .
V: TRBV7-2

CDR3: CASSLVVGEFSVNEQFF
DNA: TGTGCCAGCAGCTTGGTCGTGGGGGAATTCTCCGTCAATGAGCAGTTCTTC
J: TRBJ2-1
D: .
size: once
V: TRBV11-3

CDR3: CASSLDPGPDTQYF
DNA: TGTGCCAGCAGCTTAGACCCGGGCCCAGATACGCAGTATTTT
J: TRBJ2-3
D: .
size: .
V: TRBV7-3

CDR3: CASSLSLTIGEQYF
DNA: TGTGCCAGCAGCTTGTCTCTCACGATAGGCGAGCAGTACTTC
J: TRBJ2-7
D: .
size: .
V: TRBV5-4

CDR3: CASSLSDRGQTQYF
DNA: TGTGCCAGCAGCTTATCGGACAGGGGCCAGACCCAGTACTTC
J: TRBJ2-5
D: TRBD1
size: .
V: TRBV7-8

CDR3: CASSQRENSPLHF
DNA: TGTGCCAGCAGTCAAAGAGAAAATTCACCCCTCCACTTT
J: TRBJ1-6
D: .
size: .
V: TRBV12-3/TRBV12-4

CDR3: CAWGQGSGSYNEQFF
DNA: TGTGCCTGGGGTCAGGGTTCGGGCTCCTACAATGAGCAGTTCTTC
J: TRBJ2-1
D: .
size: .
V: TRBV30

CDR3: CASSFDANYGYTF
DNA: TGTGCCAGCAGCTTCGACGCCAACTATGGCTACACCTTC
J: TRBJ1-2
D: .
size: .
V: TRBV7-8

CDR3: CASSVGLAVGADTQYF
DNA: TGTGCCAGCAGCGTAGGGCTAGCGGTGGGAGCAGATACGCAGTATTTT
J: TRBJ2-3
D: TRBD2
size: .
V: TRBV9

CDR3: CASSLWGADTEAFF
DNA: TGTGCCAGCAGCCTCTGGGGGGCGGACACTGAAGCTTTCTTT
J: TRBJ1-1
D: .
size: .
V: TRBV5-4

CDR3: CASSLGPLAASTDTQYF
DNA: TGTGCCAGCAGCTTGGGACCTCTAGCGGCCAGCACAGATACGCAGTATTTT
J: TRBJ2-3
D: TRBD2
size: .
V: TRBV5-4

CDR3: CASSLGQGSTYEQYF
DNA: TGTGCTAGCAGCCTCGGACAGGGGTCTACCTACGAGCAGTACTTC
J: TRBJ2-7
D: TRBD1
size: .
V: TRBV7-7

CDR3: CASSYQTGKRNEQYF
DNA: TGTGCCAGCAGTTACCAAACCGGGAAACGGAACGAGCAGTACTTC
J: TRBJ2-7
D: .
size: .
V: TRBV6-2/TRBV6-3

CDR3: CASSPNTGAEQYF
DNA: TGCGCCAGCAGCCCGAATACAGGGGCTGAGCAGTACTTC
J: TRBJ2-7
D: TRBD1
size: .
V: TRBV5-1